Below, 11 T cell receptor beta chains from the same sample are listed, as sequenced in a study of patients and donors after allogeneic stem cell transplantation. Via MiXCR, TCRdb re-called the RT-PCR reads, giving one row per CDR3 protein. The table shows tens of thousands of distinct CDR3 sequences, with 30% to 40% occurring only once. The sequenced sample was blood, either unsorted or a sorted T cell fraction (not recorded which). These receptors were collected from a human donor who was either an allogeneic HSCT recipient or a stem cell or donor lymphocyte infusion donor (not recorded which). It is not recorded whose cells these are; they may come from a transplant donor.

V gene TRBV20-1 combines with J gene TRBJ1-5; 7 bases fit TRBD1. Germline lookup yields CDR1 DFQATT and CDR2 SNEGSKA (reference sequence). Trimming took 0 bases from V and 6 from J; bases not matched to a gene: 14. The CDR3 runs to 17 residues. The CDR3 protein is CSARDNSPTGYSQPQHF. DNA of the CDR3: TGCAGTGCTAGAGATAATTCCCCGACAGGGTACAGTCAGCCCCAGCATTTT.

The V and J genes are TRBV5-1 and TRBJ2-5; D might be TRBD1 (7 bases). This CDR3 contains 17 residues. V was cut by 3 bases and J by 4 bases, with 22 bases left in between. The germline V gene has CDR1 SGHRS and CDR2 YFSETQ. CDR3 bases: TGCGCCAGCAGCTGGAGGGATTCCGGGACAGTAAGAGAGACCCAGTACTTC. Translated, it gives CASSWRDSGTVRETQYF.

V and J are TRBV24-1 and TRBJ1-5; TRBD1 is a possible D gene (6 bases). V was cut by 4 bases and J by 9 bases, with 24 bases left in between. The CDR3 covers 17 residues. The germline gives CDR1 KGHDR, CDR2 SFDVKD. This CDR3 reads CATSEGGGAREGMPQHF. CDR3 coding DNA: TGTGCCACCAGTGAGGGGGGCGGAGCACGGGAAGGAATGCCCCAGCATTTT.

The V and J genes are TRBV18 and TRBJ2-5; D is uncertain. Trimming removed 1 base from V and 2 bases from J, with 8 bases in between. The V gene's germline CDR1 is KGHSH and CDR2 LQKENI. This CDR3 contains 14 residues. The CDR3 bases are TGTGCCAGCTCACCACGGAGTAGACAAGAGACCCAGTACTTC. This sequence encodes CASSPRSRQETQYF.

This clonotype was detected ten times or more. This chain connects TRBV3-1 to TRBJ1-4, with TRBD1 matching over 9 bases. After removal of 1 base from V and 7 bases from J, the junction contained 1 base not matched to a gene. This CDR3 is 14 amino acids long. Germline CDR1 reads LGHDT; CDR2 reads YNNKEL (reference sequence). CDR3 sequence reads: CASSQGTGAEKLFF. CDR3 in DNA: TGTGCCAGCAGCCAAGGGACAGGGGCTGAAAAACTGTTTTTT.

J is TRBJ2-1 and V is TRBV7-9; the D gene is possibly TRBD1 (5 bases). Trimming shortened V by 3 bases and J by 6 bases, and 9 bases separated the two germline ends. The CDR3 runs to 13 residues. CDR1 is SEHNR, CDR2 FQNEAQ, per germline (reference sequence). CDR3 in amino acids: CASSLVGLNEQFF. The CDR3, as DNA: TGTGCCAGCAGCTTGGTGGGGCTCAATGAGCAGTTCTTC.

The rearrangement links TRBV27 to TRBJ2-2, with D maybe TRBD2 (5 bases). V was pared by 3 bases and J by 6 bases, with 8 bases between. The V gene's germline CDR1 is MNHEY and CDR2 SMNVEV (reference sequence). The CDR3 consists of 13 residues. For the CDR3, the DNA is TGTGCCAGCAGTTTTTGGGGAGCCGGGGAGCTGTTTTTT. Encoded protein: CASSFWGAGELFF.

The rearrangement joins TRBV6-1 to TRBJ2-3; D not certain. The CDR3 loop spans 14 amino acids. CDR1 is MNHNS and CDR2 is SASEGT in the germline V gene. The V end was cut by 8 bases, the J end by 5 bases, with 17 bases between. The CDR3 DNA sequence: TGTGCCAGCTCGCAGGAGCGTCTCGAAGATACGCAGTATTTT. It yields the protein CASSQERLEDTQYF.

This clonotype was detected a few times. V and J are TRBV4-3 and TRBJ1-6; D unresolved. Per the germline V gene, CDR1 is LGHNA and CDR2 is YSLEER. Trimming removed 0 bases at V and 7 bases at J, with 10 bases between. The CDR3 has 15 residues. The CDR3 protein is CASSQDEDLNSPLHF. CDR3 bases: TGCGCCAGCAGCCAAGATGAGGACCTAAATTCACCCCTCCACTTT.

This sequence joins TRBV24-1 and TRBJ2-7; a possible D gene is TRBD2 (6 bases). V was shortened by 1 base and J by 4 bases, with 16 bases between the two germline ends. CDR1 is KGHDR, CDR2 SFDVKD, per germline. CDR3 length equals 16 residues. Here the CDR3 DNA reads TGTGCCACCAGTGATTTCTCGGCGGGGCCAGTGTACGAGCAGTACGTC. This sequence encodes CATSDFSAGPVYEQYV.

A few counts support this clonotype. The chain joins TRBV12-3 or TRBV12-4 to TRBJ1-1; 9 bases are shared with TRBD1. The CDR3 length is 14 residues. V lost 7 bases to trimming and J lost 5 bases; unmatched junction nucleotides: 8. The CDR3 nucleotides read TGTGCCAGCATCCGGGACAGGGAATGGACTGAAGCTTTCTTT. This sequence encodes CASIRDREWTEAFF.